This paragraph covers one TCR beta chain sequence. Its matching antigen is unknown. This sample was taken from a study of T cell responses to AZD1222 COVID-19 vaccine. Study outcomes and limitations: Only a handful of individuals given AZD1222 were seropositive at baseline. The breadth and depth of Spike-specific TCRs increased once two AZD1222 doses had been given.

This table comes from immunoSEQ multiplex PCR, and its TCRdb copy is limited to in-frame clones, with some not included. Seen here are 150,000 or so clones, around 85% observed once, and the top ten hold approximately 6.6%. The CDR3 has 13 amino acids. Germline loops: CDR1 SGHDT, CDR2 YYEEEE. Trimming took off 2 bases at V and 2 bases at J, with 8 bases between the two ends. The material was peripheral blood, obtained after recovery from COVID-19. This sequence originates from an adult who had recovered from COVID-19. V usage is TRBV5-6 and J usage is TRBJ2-7; D perhaps matches TRBD1 (5 bases). The CDR3 spells CASSFTGPYEQYF. DNA of the CDR3: TGTGCCAGCAGCTTCACAGGTCCCTACGAGCAGTACTTC.